The 20 T cell receptor beta chains reported below all come from one sample, sequenced in a study of cytomegalovirus exposure and HLA in healthy donors (TCRdb year 2017). The library was produced with the immunoSEQ multiplex PCR assay. For the multiplex PCR, a mixture combining 60 forward primers for TCR Vbeta segments and 13 reverse primers for TCR Jbeta segments was used. The source is immuneACCESS, and TCRdb retained only in-frame sequences with V and J called. Part of the clones is not carried over; for the studies checked, unresolved V genes explain less than half of this, and the remainder is unexplained. A total of about 190,000 clones appear in this sample, 84% of them only once. The ten largest account for approximately 2.9% of the sample. Sequencing was carried out using PBMCs. The receptor set was obtained from a woman aged 45-65 years in good health and CMV-seropositive.

The CDR3 DNA reads TGCGCCAGCAGCCAAGTCGGAGGGGCTATTCAGCCCCAGCATTTT. Amino acid sequence: CASSQVGGAIQPQHF. The J gene is TRBJ1-5, the V gene TRBV4-1; D is perhaps TRBD1 (5 bases). Per germline, CDR1 MGHRA and CDR2 YSYEKL. This CDR3 has 15 residues. V was clipped by 1 base and J by 6 bases, with 13 bases between them.

The chain couples TRBV19 to TRBJ1-6; TRBD1 is a possible D gene (6 bases). Per germline, CDR1 LNHDA and CDR2 SQIVND (reference sequence). The CDR3 is made up of 14 amino acids. The V and J ends lost 7 bases and 11 bases respectively, with 18 bases between them. The CDR3 DNA reads TGTGCCAGTACCTCAACCCGAGGGGGAACACCCCTCCACTTT. It yields the protein CASTSTRGGTPLHF.

The V gene is TRBV5-1, the J gene TRBJ2-1, with D perhaps matching TRBD1 (6 bases). The CDR3 loop spans 14 amino acids. Trimming shortened V by 2 bases and J by 7 bases, and 13 bases separated the two germline ends. Germline lookup yields CDR1 SGHRS and CDR2 YFSETQ. The CDR3 spells CASSFTTGSNEQFF. The CDR3 DNA reads as TGCGCCAGCAGCTTTACCACAGGGAGTAATGAGCAGTTCTTC.

This clone was observed a single time. The chain carries TRBV9 and TRBJ1-3, with 7 bases lining up with TRBD1. CDR1 SGDLS and CDR2 YYNGEE come from the germline V gene. The CDR3 loop spans 19 amino acids. Trimming at V came to 3 bases and at J to 0 bases, leaving 15 bases not matched to a gene. The CDR3 nucleotides read TGTGCCAGCAGCGCTTCTACCGGGACAGCAATGTACTCTGGAAACACCATATATTTT. It yields the protein CASSASTGTAMYSGNTIYF. The full variable domain, with the rest looked up from reference TRBV9 and TRBJ1-3, is DSGVTQTPKHLITATGQRVTLRCSPRSGDLSVYWYQQSLDQGLQFLIQYYNGEERAKGNILERFSAQQFPDLHSELNLSSLELGDSALYFCASSASTGTAMYSGNTIYFGEGSWLTVV.

This chain connects TRBV7-9 to TRBJ2-1; 9 bases map to TRBD2. V was pared by 3 bases and J by 5 bases, with 2 bases of the junction left unmatched. CDR3 length: 14 residues. The germline CDR1 and CDR2 sequences are SEHNR and FQNEAQ (reference sequence). The CDR3 reads CASSFSGGNNEQFF. CDR3 sequence (DNA): TGTGCCAGCAGCTTTAGCGGGGGTAACAATGAGCAGTTCTTC.

The chain joins TRBV6-6 to TRBJ1-4, with D possibly matching TRBD1 (6 bases). The CDR3 runs 16 residues. V was trimmed by 3 bases and J by 8 bases, leaving 19 bases between them. The germline V gene has CDR1 MNHNY and CDR2 SVGAGI (reference sequence). The CDR3 spells CASSYPLQGLEEKLFF. CDR3 DNA sequence: TGTGCCAGCAGTTATCCTTTACAGGGATTGGAGGAAAAACTGTTTTTT.

This chain connects TRBV19 to TRBJ2-1, with TRBD2 matching over 8 bases. V dropped 5 bases and J dropped 8; count of bases not matched to a gene: 11. CDR3 length: 15 amino acids. In germline, CDR1 is LNHDA, CDR2 SQIVND (reference sequence). CDR3 DNA: TGTGCCAGTAGTCGACGGACTAGCCCCTTAGATGAGCAGTTCTTC. It translates to CASSRRTSPLDEQFF.

This chain joins TRBV6-5 and TRBJ2-5; D unclear. The end of the DNA is better explained by TRBJ2-7, so the J call may be wrong. The length of the CDR3 is 13 residues. Germline V gene data show CDR1 as MNHEY and CDR2 as SVGAGI. The CDR3: CASSYSPTYEQYF. CDR3 nucleotides: TGTGCCAGCAGTTACTCGCCCACCTACGAGCAGTACTTC.

The CDR3 DNA reads TGTGCCAGCAGCGTGGGGACAGGAGACTCTGGAAACACCATATATTTT. Protein product: CASSVGTGDSGNTIYF. The rearrangement uses TRBV9 and TRBJ1-3, with 8 bases fitting TRBD1. V shed 2 bases, J shed 0 bases, and the junction held 4 bases outside the gene matches. CDR1 and CDR2 from the germline V gene are SGDLS and YYNGEE. CDR3 length equals 16 residues. Supplemented by reference TRBV9 and TRBJ1-3, the full variable domain reads DSGVTQTPKHLITATGQRVTLRCSPRSGDLSVYWYQQSLDQGLQFLIQYYNGEERAKGNILERFSAQQFPDLHSELNLSSLELGDSALYFCASSVGTGDSGNTIYFGEGSWLTVV.

V is TRBV29-1 and J is TRBJ2-1, with D maybe TRBD2 (5 bases). Germline-derived CDR1 and CDR2 are SQVTM and ANQGSEA. CDR3 length: 11 residues. Trimming took off 4 bases at V and 10 bases at J, with 11 bases between the two ends. The CDR3 sequence: CSVARVGEQFF. The CDR3, as DNA: TGCAGCGTTGCGAGGGTAGGCGAGCAGTTCTTC.

This chain uses TRBV7-2 with TRBJ1-1; the match to TRBD1 covers 10 bases. Trimming cost V 3 bases and J 0 bases; bases outside gene matches: 10. CDR1 and CDR2 (germline): SGHTA, FQGNSA. CDR3 size: 18 residues. The CDR3 nucleotides are TGTGCCAGCAGCTTTGGTGGACAGGGGGTTTTCATGAACACTGAAGCTTTCTTT. It yields the protein CASSFGGQGVFMNTEAFF.

The gene calls are TRBV4-2 and TRBJ1-5, with D unclear. CDR1 LGHNA and CDR2 YNFKEQ come from the germline V gene. V dropped 1 base and J dropped 1 base, with 8 bases sitting between them. The CDR3 contains 15 residues. The CDR3 DNA reads as TGTGCCAGCAGCCAAGTTGGTGGCAGCAATCAGCCCCAGCATTTT. Its protein product is CASSQVGGSNQPQHF.

The chain recombines TRBV4-1 with TRBJ2-7; TRBD2 might be the D (5 bases). This CDR3 comprises 14 residues. With 1 base removed from V and 2 bases from J, the gap between germline ends came to 9 bases. Germline-derived CDR1 and CDR2 are MGHRA and YSYEKL. CDR3 amino acids: CASSQGSGAYEQYF. As DNA, the CDR3 is TGCGCCAGCAGCCAAGGGTCCGGGGCCTACGAGCAGTACTTC.

This rearrangement joins TRBV28 to TRBJ1-2; D ambiguous. The CDR3 length is 15 residues. Trimming took 6 bases from V and 4 from J, leaving 18 bases between them. Germline V lookup: CDR1 MDHEN, CDR2 SYDVKM. The CDR3 protein is CASSPQTGSIYGYTF. CDR3 DNA sequence: TGTGCCAGCAGCCCTCAAACCGGGAGCATCTATGGCTACACCTTC.

The chain uses TRBV9 and TRBJ1-2; weak D call: TRBD1 (6 bases). The V end lost 0 bases, the J end lost 8 bases, and 8 bases lay between the germline ends. This CDR3 has 12 amino acids. CDR1 is SGDLS and CDR2 is YYNGEE in the germline V gene. For the CDR3, the DNA is TGTGCCAGCAGCGTAGGGGGGGGCGGCTACACCTTC. Its protein product is CASSVGGGGYTF.

This chain uses TRBV6-5 with TRBJ2-7; tentatively, D is TRBD1 (5 bases). The CDR3 loop spans 12 amino acids. Trimming removed 8 bases from V and 2 bases from J, with 10 bases in between. Looked up from germline, CDR1 is MNHEY and CDR2 is SVGAGI. The CDR3 DNA reads as TGTGCCAGCGGCCAGGGTACCTACGAGCAGTACTTC. Translation gives CASGQGTYEQYF.

V is TRBV11-2 and J is TRBJ2-7; D is undetermined. The CDR3 covers 14 residues. In germline, CDR1 is SGHAT, CDR2 FQNNGV. V shed 4 bases and J shed 2 bases, with 12 bases lying between them. The CDR3 coding sequence is TGTGCCAGCAGCTCCCGGCCTACAGCCTACGAGCAGTACTTC. It yields the protein CASSSRPTAYEQYF.

Of note for this clone: The germline gene is not matched at one end of the junction; a read error may be the cause. The rearrangement links TRBV7-7 to TRBJ2-2, with unresolved D. Germline CDR1 and CDR2: SSHAT and FNYEAQ (reference sequence). This CDR3 has 14 amino acids. DNA of the CDR3: TGTGCTAGCAGCGTAGATATCAACACCGGGGAGCTGTTTTTT. Translation: CASSVDINTGELFF.

In its sample, this clone was seen once. One end of the junction does not line up with germline, which may come from a read error. At the DNA level, this CDR3 is encoded by other sequences in the same sample as well. The rearrangement uses TRBV27 and TRBJ2-7; a possible D gene is TRBD1 (5 bases). This CDR3 has 14 amino acids. CDR1 and CDR2 (germline): MNHEY, SMNVEV (reference sequence). CDR3 in amino acids: CASSPSTGFYEQYF. The DNA of the CDR3 is TGCGCCAGCAGCCCAAGTACAGGTTTCTACGAGCAGTACTTC.

V usage is TRBV19 and J usage is TRBJ2-7; D perhaps matches TRBD2 (5 bases). The ends were cut back, 5 bases at V and 6 bases at J, with 14 bases in the middle. CDR1 and CDR2 from the germline V gene are LNHDA and SQIVND (reference sequence). CDR3 length equals 13 residues. As DNA, the CDR3 is TGTGCCAGTAGTTCATTCGGGATCACCGAGCAGTACTTC. This encodes CASSSFGITEQYF.